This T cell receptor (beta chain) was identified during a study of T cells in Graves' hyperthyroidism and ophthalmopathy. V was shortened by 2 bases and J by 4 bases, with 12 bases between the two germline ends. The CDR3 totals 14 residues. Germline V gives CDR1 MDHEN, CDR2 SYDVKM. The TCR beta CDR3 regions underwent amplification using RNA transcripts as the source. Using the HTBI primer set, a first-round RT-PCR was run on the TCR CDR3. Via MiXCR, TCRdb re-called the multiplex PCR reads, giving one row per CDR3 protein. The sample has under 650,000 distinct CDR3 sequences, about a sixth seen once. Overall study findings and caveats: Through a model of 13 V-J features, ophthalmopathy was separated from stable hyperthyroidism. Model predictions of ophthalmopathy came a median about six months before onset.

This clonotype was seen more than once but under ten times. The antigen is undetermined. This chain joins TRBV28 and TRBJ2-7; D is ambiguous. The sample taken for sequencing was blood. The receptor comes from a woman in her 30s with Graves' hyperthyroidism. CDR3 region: CASSLSAAIYEQYF. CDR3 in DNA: TGTGCCAGCAGTTTAAGCGCGGCAATTTACGAGCAGTACTTC. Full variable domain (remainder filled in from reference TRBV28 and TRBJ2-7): DVKVTQSSRYLVKRTGEKVFLECVQDMDHENMFWYRQDPGLGLRLIYFSYDVKMKEKGDIPEGYSVSREKKERFSLILESASTNQTSMYLCASSLSAAIYEQYFGPGTRLTVT.